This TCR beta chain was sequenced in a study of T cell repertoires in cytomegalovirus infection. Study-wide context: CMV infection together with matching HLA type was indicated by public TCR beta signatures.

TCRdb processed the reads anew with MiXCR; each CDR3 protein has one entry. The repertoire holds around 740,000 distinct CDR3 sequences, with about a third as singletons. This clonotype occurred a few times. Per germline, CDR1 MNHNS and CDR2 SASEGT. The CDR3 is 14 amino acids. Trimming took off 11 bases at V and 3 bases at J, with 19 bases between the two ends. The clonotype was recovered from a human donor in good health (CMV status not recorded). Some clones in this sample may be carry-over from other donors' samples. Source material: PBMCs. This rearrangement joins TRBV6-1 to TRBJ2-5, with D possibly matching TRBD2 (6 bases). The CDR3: CASGGPGVEETQYF. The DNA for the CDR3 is TGTGCCTCCGGAGGGCCCGGGGTGGAAGAGACCCAGTACTTC.